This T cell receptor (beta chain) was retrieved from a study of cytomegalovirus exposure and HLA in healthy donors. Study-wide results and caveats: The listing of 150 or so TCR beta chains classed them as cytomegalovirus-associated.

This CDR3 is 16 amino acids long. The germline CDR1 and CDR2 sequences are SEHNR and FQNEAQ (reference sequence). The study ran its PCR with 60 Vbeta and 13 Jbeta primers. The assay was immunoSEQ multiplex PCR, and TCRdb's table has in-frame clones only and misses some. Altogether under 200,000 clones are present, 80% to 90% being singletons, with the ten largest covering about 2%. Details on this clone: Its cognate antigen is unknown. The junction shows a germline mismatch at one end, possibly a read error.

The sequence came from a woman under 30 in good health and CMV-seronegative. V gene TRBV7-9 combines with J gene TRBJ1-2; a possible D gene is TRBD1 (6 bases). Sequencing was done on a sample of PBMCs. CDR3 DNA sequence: TGTTCCAGCAGTTCTCTATCAGGGGCGCATAGCTATGGCTACACCTTC. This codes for CSSSSLSGAHSYGYTF.